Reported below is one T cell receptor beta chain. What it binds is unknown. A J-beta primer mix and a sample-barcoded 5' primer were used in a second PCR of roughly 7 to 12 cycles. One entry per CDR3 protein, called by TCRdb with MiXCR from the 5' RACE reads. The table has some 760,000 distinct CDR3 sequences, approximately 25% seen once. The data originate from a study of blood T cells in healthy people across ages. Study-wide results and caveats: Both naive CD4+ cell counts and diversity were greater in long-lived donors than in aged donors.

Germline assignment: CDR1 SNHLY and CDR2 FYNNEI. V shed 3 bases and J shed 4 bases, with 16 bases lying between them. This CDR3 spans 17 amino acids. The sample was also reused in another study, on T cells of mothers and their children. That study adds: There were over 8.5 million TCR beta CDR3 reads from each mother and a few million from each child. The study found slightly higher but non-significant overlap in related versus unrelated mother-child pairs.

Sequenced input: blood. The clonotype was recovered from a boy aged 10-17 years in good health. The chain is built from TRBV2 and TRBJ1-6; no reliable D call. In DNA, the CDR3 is TGTGCCAGCAGTGAGGCCGGACTCGGGTGGTATAATTCACCCCTCCACTTT. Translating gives CASSEAGLGWYNSPLHF.